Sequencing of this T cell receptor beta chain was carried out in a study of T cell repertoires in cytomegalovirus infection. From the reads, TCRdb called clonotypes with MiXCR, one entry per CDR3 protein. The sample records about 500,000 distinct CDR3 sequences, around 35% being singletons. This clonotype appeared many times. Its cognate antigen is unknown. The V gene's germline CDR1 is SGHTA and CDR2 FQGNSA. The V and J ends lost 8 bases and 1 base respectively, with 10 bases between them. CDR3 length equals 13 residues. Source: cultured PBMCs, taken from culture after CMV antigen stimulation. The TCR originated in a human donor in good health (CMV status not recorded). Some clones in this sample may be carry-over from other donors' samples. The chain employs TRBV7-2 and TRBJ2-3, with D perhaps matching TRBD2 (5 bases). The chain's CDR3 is CASRGPGTDTQYF. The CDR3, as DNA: TGTGCCAGCCGCGGGCCGGGCACAGATACGCAGTATTTT.